These 4 T cell receptor beta chains were all obtained from the same sample, sequenced in a study of CD8+CD57+ T cells in acquired aplastic anemia. Using genomic DNA as the template, TCR beta VDJ and CDR3 profiling was carried out. TCRdb itself ran the reads through MiXCR, one entry per CDR3 protein. This sample yields around 200,000 distinct CDR3 sequences, of which about 44% are seen a single time; about an eighth belongs to the top ten. Whoever was chosen for sequencing had shown CD8+CD57+ cell expansion by flow cytometry. The material sequenced was sorted CD4+, CD8+, or CD8+CD57+ T cells (not recorded which) from PBMCs. These receptors came from a human donor with aplastic anemia.

This clonotype showed up many times. V is TRBV6-5 and J is TRBJ1-6; D gene ambiguous. The CDR3 loop spans 12 amino acids. Germline lookup yields CDR1 MNHEY and CDR2 SVGAGI. The germline V and J ends were trimmed by 3 bases and 13 bases, with 10 bases remaining between them. Here the CDR3 reads CASSYGSGPLHF. As DNA, the CDR3 is TGTGCCAGCAGTTATGGGTCGGGGCCCCTCCACTTT.

The V call is TRBV10-3, the J call TRBJ2-7; TRBD2 matches at 10 bases. The length of the CDR3 is 13 residues. V lost 5 bases, J lost 2 bases, and 0 bases stayed unmatched. Germline CDR1 ENHRY, CDR2 SYGVKD. CDR3 sequence (DNA): TGTGCCATCAGTAGCGGGGGGGCCTACGAGCAGTACTTC. It codes for CAISSGGAYEQYF.

J is TRBJ2-7 and V is TRBV12-3 or TRBV12-4, with D unclear. Between the trimmed V and J ends, which lost 10 bases and 4 bases, there was a span of 11 bases. CDR3 length equals 11 residues. The CDR3 is CATGTGYEQYF. CDR3 DNA: TGTGCCACGGGCACCGGGTACGAGCAGTACTTC.

V gene TRBV25-1 combines with J gene TRBJ2-5; D may be TRBD1 (5 bases). The CDR3 loop spans 13 amino acids. The germline CDR1 and CDR2 sequences are MGHDK and SYGVNS. V was shortened by 5 bases and J by 5 bases, with 12 bases between the two germline ends. CDR3 residues: CASSSPGQETQYF. The CDR3 nucleotides read TGTGCCAGCAGTAGTCCAGGGCAGGAGACCCAGTACTTC. The full variable domain, rest sourced from reference TRBV25-1 and TRBJ2-5, is EADIYQTPRYLVIGTGKKITLECSQTMGHDKMYWYQQDPGMELHLIHYSYGVNSTEKGDLSSESTVSRIRTEHFPLTLESARPSHTSQYLCASSSPGQETQYFGPGTRLLVL.